Presented here are 29 T cell receptor beta chains from one specimen sequenced in a study of T cells in tumors after PD-1 blockade. The repertoire was sequenced with immunoSEQ multiplex PCR; TCRdb's copy has only in-frame clones and lacks some. Here the sample spans 2,000 to 3,000 clones, around 74% being singletons. The sample consisted of tumor tissue, taken after anti-PD-1 treatment. The receptors here all came from a human donor with basal cell carcinoma.

The V call is TRBV23-1, the J call TRBJ2-1; no firm D call. TRBV23-1 is given ORF status, its function remaining uncertain. The CDR3 extends over 15 amino acids. The V end was cut by 8 bases, the J end by 7 bases, with 21 bases between. CDR3 amino acids: CASLCLCCDKNEQFF. CDR3 nucleotides: TGCGCCAGCCTGTGCCTTTGTTGCGACAAGAATGAGCAGTTCTTC.

The chain couples TRBV28 to TRBJ1-1, with unresolved D. Germline values: CDR1 MDHEN, CDR2 SYDVKM. The length of the CDR3 is 13 residues. Trimming removed 6 bases from V and 4 bases from J, with 12 bases in between. CDR3 sequence (DNA): TGTGCCAGCAGGGTCCGGAAACTCACTGAAGCTTTCTTT. Amino acid sequence: CASRVRKLTEAFF.

The V gene is TRBV7-9, the J gene TRBJ2-5; no reliable D call. Deletions cut 5 bases from V and 6 bases from J, with 16 bases between. This CDR3 comprises 14 residues. From germline, CDR1 is SEHNR and CDR2 FQNEAQ (reference sequence). The CDR3 bases are TGTGCCAGCAGCGCCGACCCGCTTTTAAAGACCCAGTACTTC. Amino acids: CASSADPLLKTQYF.

Note on this clone: The sample holds other DNA sequences that translate to the same CDR3. This chain uses TRBV6-2 or TRBV6-3 with TRBJ1-1, with D perhaps matching TRBD1 (5 bases). Per the germline V gene, CDR1 is MNHEY and CDR2 is SVGEGT. This CDR3 is built from 14 residues. With 9 bases removed from V and 5 bases from J, the gap between germline ends came to 19 bases. DNA of the CDR3: TGTGCCAGTAGTGCTACCCAGGGCCTTACTGAAGCTTTCTTT. Its translation: CASSATQGLTEAFF.

This sequence joins TRBV2 and TRBJ1-5; D ambiguous. Trimming took off 0 bases at V and 6 bases at J, with 6 bases between the two ends. Germline CDR1 is SNHLY and CDR2 is FYNNEI. The CDR3 runs to 13 residues. CDR3 residues: CASSEAEFQPQHF. The CDR3 nucleotides are TGTGCCAGCAGTGAAGCTGAGTTTCAGCCCCAGCATTTT.

The chain links TRBV20-1 to TRBJ2-7; D gene uncertain. V lost 3 bases and J 4 bases, leaving 7 bases between the germline ends. CDR1 is DFQATT, CDR2 SNEGSKA, per germline (reference sequence). This CDR3 region has 11 residues. The CDR3 region is CSASDPYEQYF. The CDR3 bases are TGCAGTGCTAGTGACCCATACGAGCAGTACTTC.

The chain joins TRBV7-3 to TRBJ1-2; tentatively, D is TRBD1 (5 bases). The CDR3 contains 15 residues. Trimming pared 1 base from V and 8 bases from J, leaving 17 bases between. Germline V lookup: CDR1 SGHTA, CDR2 FQGTGA. The CDR3 coding sequence is TGTGCCAGCAGCTTAAATGCGCTCGGGGGTGAAGGCTACACCTTC. Protein sequence: CASSLNALGGEGYTF. The full variable domain, with the rest looked up from reference TRBV7-3 and TRBJ1-2, is GAGVSQTPSNKVTEKGKYVELRCDPISGHTALYWYRQSLGQGPEFLIYFQGTGAADDSGLPNDRFFAVRPEGSVSTLKIQRTERGDSAVYLCASSLNALGGEGYTFGSGTRLTVV.

The CDR3 region is CASSPGTGDTGELFF. In nucleotides, the CDR3 is TGTGCCAGCAGCCCTGGGACAGGGGACACCGGGGAGCTGTTTTTT. The chain carries TRBV7-2 and TRBJ2-2; 10 positions match TRBD1. V lost 5 bases, J lost 3 bases, and 3 bases stayed unmatched. In germline, CDR1 is SGHTA, CDR2 FQGNSA. The length of the CDR3 is 15 residues.

The rearrangement joins TRBV19 to TRBJ1-3, with TRBD1 matching 7 bases. Trimming cost V 8 bases and J 2 bases; bases outside gene matches: 18. There are 18 residues in the CDR3. From germline, CDR1 is LNHDA and CDR2 SQIVND (reference sequence). For the CDR3, the DNA is TGTGCCAGTTCCTCCGCGGGACAGCGGTTTTACGCTGGAAACACCATATATTTT. Protein product: CASSSAGQRFYAGNTIYF.

J is TRBJ2-1 and V is TRBV25-1; D is unclear. The CDR3 loop spans 15 amino acids. Trimming removed 2 bases at V and 1 base at J, with 9 bases between. The germline gives CDR1 MGHDK, CDR2 SYGVNS. The CDR3 sequence is CASSESIVSYNEQFF. The CDR3 DNA reads as TGTGCCAGCAGTGAAAGTATAGTATCCTACAATGAGCAGTTCTTC.

This sequence joins TRBV7-8 and TRBJ1-5; D unresolved. The CDR3 covers 12 residues. Per germline, CDR1 SGHVS and CDR2 FQNEAQ. The V end was cut by 5 bases, the J end by 7 bases, with 9 bases between. CDR3 loop: CASSRSGQPQHF. The CDR3 nucleotides read TGTGCCAGCAGCCGTAGTGGGCAGCCCCAGCATTTT.

This chain links TRBV3-1 (or the pseudogene TRBV3-2) with TRBJ2-2; TRBD2 matches at 7 bases. Germline V gene data show CDR1 as LGHDT and CDR2 as YNNKEL (reference sequence). There are 19 residues in the CDR3. V gave up 4 bases and J gave up 9 bases; unmatched junction bases: 23. For the CDR3, the DNA is TGTGCCAGCAGCCCCCGACTAGCCTCCTCGCTAGGGTCTGGTCGGGAGCTGTTTTTT. It yields the protein CASSPRLASSLGSGRELFF.

There are a few counts of this clone. The chain carries TRBV9 and TRBJ2-7; perhaps TRBD2 as D (6 bases). The CDR3 spans 15 residues. CDR1 is SGDLS, CDR2 YYNGEE, per germline. The V and J ends lost 0 bases and 7 bases respectively, with 17 bases between them. The CDR3: CASSVVGGPLREQYF. The CDR3 DNA is TGTGCCAGCAGCGTAGTCGGAGGGCCCCTACGAGAGCAGTACTTC.

A few counts support this clone. The same CDR3 arises from other DNA sequences in this sample as well. The chain has TRBV6-5 and TRBJ2-3, with no clear D. There are 11 residues in the CDR3. V was pared by 3 bases and J by 11 bases, with 9 bases between. CDR1 is MNHEY and CDR2 is SVGAGI in the germline V gene. CDR3 sequence (DNA): TGTGCCAGCAGTTATGTCGGGTTGCAGTATTTT. It translates to CASSYVGLQYF.

This clone has only a few counts. The chain carries TRBV6-5 and TRBJ2-7; D ambiguous. CDR3 length equals 11 residues. Germline lookup yields CDR1 MNHEY and CDR2 SVGAGI. The V gene lost 0 bases and the J gene lost 7 bases, with 4 bases spanning the gap. This CDR3 is CASSYSGEQYF. CDR3 DNA: TGTGCCAGCAGTTACTCGGGAGAGCAGTACTTC.

The J gene is TRBJ2-2, the V gene TRBV6-5, with TRBD2 as a possible D gene (5 bases). The V gene's germline CDR1 is MNHEY and CDR2 SVGAGI. This CDR3 has 14 residues. With 8 bases removed from V and 0 bases from J, the gap between germline ends came to 10 bases. The CDR3 DNA sequence: TGTGCCAGCGCGGGCCAGACGAACACCGGGGAGCTGTTTTTT. Its translation is CASAGQTNTGELFF.

The rearrangement joins TRBV9 to TRBJ2-3; possible D gene TRBD2, 5 bases. Trimming took 5 bases from V and 7 from J, leaving 23 bases between them. The CDR3 runs to 16 residues. CDR1 and CDR2 (germline): SGDLS, YYNGEE. The CDR3 region is CASSTSGAGLGNTQYF. CDR3 nucleotide sequence: TGTGCCAGCAGTACCTCCGGAGCAGGACTGGGTAATACGCAGTATTTT.

Comments on this clone: A much larger clone differs by one base, so this may be a read error. This chain uses TRBV6-5 with TRBJ1-4; D perhaps matches TRBD1 (6 bases). Trimming pared 2 bases from V and 3 bases from J, leaving 7 bases between. CDR1 MNHEY and CDR2 SVGAGI come from the germline V gene. The CDR3 is 14 residues long. The CDR3 bases are TGTGCCAGCAGTTACGGGACATCTAATGAAAAACTGTTTTTT. Translating gives CASSYGTSNEKLFF.

This chain joins TRBV27 and TRBJ2-6; D not certain. This CDR3 comprises 15 residues. V was cut by 2 bases and J by 1 base, with 6 bases left in between. Germline loops: CDR1 MNHEY, CDR2 SMNVEV (reference sequence). This CDR3 reads CASSLLASGANVLTF. The CDR3 DNA sequence: TGTGCCAGCAGTTTACTCGCGTCTGGGGCCAACGTCCTGACTTTC.

The chain links TRBV28 to TRBJ1-6, with 9 bases fitting TRBD1. Germline V CDR1 and CDR2: MDHEN, SYDVKM. The CDR3 is made up of 15 amino acids. V was pared by 5 bases and J by 9 bases, with 8 bases of the junction left unmatched. The CDR3 sequence: CASSAEQGARSPLHF. The CDR3 DNA is TGTGCCAGCAGTGCGGAACAGGGGGCGCGTTCACCCCTCCACTTT.

The CDR3 region is CASSQDRGRMDTEAFF. CDR3 DNA: TGCGCCAGCAGCCAAGACCGGGGGAGGATGGACACTGAAGCTTTCTTT. The rearrangement uses TRBV4-1 and TRBJ1-1; tentatively, D is TRBD1 (5 bases). The CDR3 sequence is 16 residues long. CDR1 is MGHRA, CDR2 YSYEKL, per germline. With 0 bases removed from V and 3 bases from J, the gap between germline ends came to 14 bases.

This clone was seen more than once but under ten times. The rearrangement uses TRBV5-6 and TRBJ2-3; no reliable D call. This CDR3 contains 13 residues. Germline-derived CDR1 and CDR2 are SGHDT and YYEEEE. Trimming pared 1 base from V and 6 bases from J, leaving 9 bases between. The CDR3, as DNA: TGTGCCAGCAGCTTGTCAGTATGGGATACGCAGTATTTT. Translated: CASSLSVWDTQYF.

The chain combines TRBV18 with TRBJ2-2; D is unresolved. Germline CDR1 reads KGHSH; CDR2 reads LQKENI. The length of the CDR3 is 14 residues. The V end was cut by 0 bases, the J end by 9 bases, with 11 bases between. The CDR3 DNA reads TGTGCCAGCTCACCACCGACCAAGGGCCGGGAGCTGTTTTTT. Protein product: CASSPPTKGRELFF.

J is TRBJ2-1 and V is TRBV10-3, with D maybe TRBD1 (6 bases). This CDR3 comprises 15 residues. Germline values: CDR1 ENHRY, CDR2 SYGVKD. V was cut by 3 bases and J by 2 bases, with 11 bases left in between. The CDR3 reads CAISEQGLPYNEQFF. In DNA, the CDR3 is TGTGCCATCAGTGAACAGGGCCTTCCCTACAATGAGCAGTTCTTC.

There are a few counts of this clone. V usage is TRBV2 and J usage is TRBJ1-1; D is uncertain. V was pared by 4 bases and J by 1 base, with 7 bases between. The CDR3 contains 13 residues. Germline CDR1 SNHLY, CDR2 FYNNEI. The CDR3 reads CASSAESNTEAFF. The CDR3, as DNA: TGTGCCAGCAGTGCCGAATCGAACACTGAAGCTTTCTTT.

The chain recombines TRBV9 with TRBJ1-1, with D possibly TRBD1 on 5 matching bases. This CDR3 is built from 13 residues. The V end lost 5 bases, the J end lost 5 bases, and 13 bases lay between the germline ends. CDR1 and CDR2 from the germline V gene are SGDLS and YYNGEE. CDR3 nucleotides: TGTGCCAGCAGTTTCGGGGACGGAACTGAAGCTTTCTTT. This translates into CASSFGDGTEAFF.

The rearrangement uses TRBV6-5 and TRBJ2-7; 9 bases fit TRBD1. CDR3 length: 16 amino acids. The germline CDR1 and CDR2 sequences are MNHEY and SVGAGI. Unmatched junction bases numbered 8, after V lost 1 base and J lost 4 bases. For the CDR3, the DNA is TGTGCCAGCAGTTACTTCTTCGGACAGGGGATGTACGAGCAGTACTTC. Residues: CASSYFFGQGMYEQYF.

This clone was seen more than once but under ten times. This chain links TRBV28 with TRBJ1-5; no reliable D call. The CDR3 is 17 amino acids. The germline gives CDR1 MDHEN, CDR2 SYDVKM. The germline V and J ends were trimmed by 7 bases and 0 bases, with 19 bases remaining between them. This chain's CDR3 is CASTPWTGTYSNQPQHF. The DNA for the CDR3 is TGTGCCAGCACCCCCTGGACGGGAACCTATAGCAATCAGCCCCAGCATTTT.

This chain links TRBV7-2 with TRBJ2-1; the match to TRBD2 covers 13 bases. The CDR3 extends over 16 amino acids. In germline, CDR1 is SGHTA, CDR2 FQGNSA. The ends lost 3 bases at V and 10 bases at J; junction bases unmatched: 9. CDR3 nucleotide sequence: TGTGCCAGCAGCTTTACTAGCGGGAGGGCCCCCCGGGAGCAGTTCTTC. Translated: CASSFTSGRAPREQFF.